This T cell receptor beta chain was identified during a study of monozygotic twins with inflammatory bowel disease. Study results and caveats: Especially with disease activity, IBD patients had fewer clonotypes in common with others than healthy twins did.

Added by template switching were UMIs that each held a 6-nucleotide sample barcode. From the 5' RACE reads, TCRdb lists one entry per CDR3 protein and no DNA. This repertoire includes around 380,000 distinct CDR3 sequences. The CDR3 runs to 14 residues. Germline assignment: CDR1 SQVTM and CDR2 ANQGSEA. As concerns this clonotype: What it binds is unknown.

The gene calls are TRBV29-1 and TRBJ2-1; TCRdb names TRBD2, which stays unverified in the absence of DNA. The TCR originated in a human donor with ulcerative colitis or Crohn's disease, or a healthy co-twin of an affected twin (not recorded which). The specimen was blood. This CDR3 is CSVVPGLQPNEQFF.